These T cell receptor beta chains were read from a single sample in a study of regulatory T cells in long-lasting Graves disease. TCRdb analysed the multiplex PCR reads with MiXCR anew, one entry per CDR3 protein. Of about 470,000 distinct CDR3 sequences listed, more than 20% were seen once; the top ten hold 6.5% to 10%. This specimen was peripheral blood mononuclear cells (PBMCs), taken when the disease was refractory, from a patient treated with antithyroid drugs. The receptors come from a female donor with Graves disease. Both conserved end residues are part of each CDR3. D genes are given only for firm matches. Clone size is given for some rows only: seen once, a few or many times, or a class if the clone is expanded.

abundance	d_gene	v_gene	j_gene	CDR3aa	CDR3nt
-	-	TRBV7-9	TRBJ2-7	CASSFPQGYEQYF	TGTGCCAGCAGCTTTCCGCAGGGCTACGAGCAGTACTTC
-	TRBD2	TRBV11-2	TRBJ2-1	CASSLVLAGFDEQFF	TGTGCCAGCAGCTTAGTTTTAGCGGGATTTGATGAGCAGTTCTTC
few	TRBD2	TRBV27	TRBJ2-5	CASSSRLAGLTPGETQYF	TGTGCCAGCAGTTCCCGACTAGCGGGTCTTACTCCTGGAGAGACCCAGTACTTC
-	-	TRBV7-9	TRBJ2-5	CASSIPGAWETQYF	TGTGCCAGCAGCATACCCGGGGCCTGGGAGACCCAGTACTTC
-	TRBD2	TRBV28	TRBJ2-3	CASSLPRTSGTTDTQYF	TGTGCCAGCAGTTTACCCAGGACTAGCGGGACTACAGATACGCAGTATTTT
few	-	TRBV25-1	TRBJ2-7	CASSLRLYEQYF	TGTGCCAGCAGTCTGCGACTCTACGAGCAGTACTTC
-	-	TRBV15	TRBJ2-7	CATARGGLDSYEQYF	TGTGCCACCGCCCGGGGAGGACTCGACTCCTACGAGCAGTACTTC
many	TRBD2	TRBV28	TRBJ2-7	CASGLAGVLAEQYF	TGTGCCAGTGGATTAGCGGGAGTGTTAGCCGAGCAGTACTTC
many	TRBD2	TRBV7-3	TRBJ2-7	CASSQGTSLVYEQYF	TGTGCCAGCAGCCAAGGGACTAGCTTAGTGTACGAGCAGTACTTC
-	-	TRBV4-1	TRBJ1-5	CASSHSMGNQPQHF	TGCGCCAGCAGCCACTCAATGGGCAATCAGCCCCAGCATTTT
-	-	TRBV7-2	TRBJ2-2	CASSPGAGDTGELFF	TGTGCCAGCAGCCCGGGGGCAGGGGATACCGGGGAGCTGTTTTTT
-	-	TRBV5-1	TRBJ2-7	CASGTGYSYEQYF	TGCGCCAGCGGAACAGGATATTCCTACGAGCAGTACTTC
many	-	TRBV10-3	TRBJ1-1	CASTGTWGTEAFF	TGTGCCTCTACCGGGACTTGGGGGACTGAAGCTTTCTTT
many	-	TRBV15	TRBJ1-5	CATSDSFNQPQHF	TGTGCCACCAGCGACAGTTTCAATCAGCCCCAGCATTTT
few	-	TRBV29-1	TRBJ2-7	CSVGDAYEQYF	TGCAGCGTAGGTGATGCCTACGAGCAGTACTTC
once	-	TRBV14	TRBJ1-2	CASSQEGENYGYTF	TGTGCCAGCAGCCAAGAAGGCGAAAACTATGGCTACACCTTC
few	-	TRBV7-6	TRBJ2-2	CASSLEVAAYTGELFF	TGTGCCAGCAGCTTAGAGGTTGCGGCTTACACCGGGGAGCTGTTTTTT
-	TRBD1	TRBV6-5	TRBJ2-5	CASSWGTGVQETQYF	TGTGCCAGCAGTTGGGGGACAGGGGTCCAAGAGACCCAGTACTTC
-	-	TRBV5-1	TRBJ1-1	CASSLNPPNTEAFF	TGCGCCAGCAGCTTGAACCCACCGAACACTGAAGCTTTCTTT
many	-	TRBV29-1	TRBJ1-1	CSVVSGAEAFF	TGCAGCGTTGTTTCGGGCGCTGAAGCTTTCTTT
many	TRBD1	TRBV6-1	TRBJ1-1	CASGNRGGTEAFF	TGTGCCAGCGGTAACAGGGGGGGAACTGAAGCTTTCTTT
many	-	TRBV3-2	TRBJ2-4	CASSQGGGKQNIQYF	TGTGCCAGCAGCCAAGGAGGTGGGAAACAAAACATTCAGTACTTC
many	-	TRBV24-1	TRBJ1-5	CATSDRTESNQPQHF	TGTGCCACCAGTGACAGGACAGAGTCCAATCAGCCCCAGCATTTT
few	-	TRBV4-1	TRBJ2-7	CASSQASGADEQYF	TGCGCCAGCAGCCAAGCATCCGGGGCCGACGAGCAGTACTTC
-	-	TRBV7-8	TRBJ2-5	CASSLEDRTKETQYF	TGTGCCAGCAGCTTAGAGGACAGAACCAAAGAGACCCAGTACTTC
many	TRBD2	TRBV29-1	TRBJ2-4	CSVESSGSSYIQYF	TGCAGCGTTGAATCGAGCGGGAGTTCGTACATTCAGTACTTC
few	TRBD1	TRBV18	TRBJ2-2	CASSPSGQGAGELFF	TGTGCCAGCTCACCATCGGGACAGGGAGCCGGGGAGCTGTTTTTT
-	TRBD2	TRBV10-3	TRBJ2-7	CAISERTSGSGYEQYF	TGTGCCATCAGTGAACGGACTAGCGGGAGTGGGTACGAGCAGTACTTC
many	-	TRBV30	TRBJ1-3	CAWSDNLGNTIYF	TGTGCCTGGAGTGATAATCTAGGAAACACCATATATTTT
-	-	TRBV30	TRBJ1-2	CAWSRDELGGYTF	TGTGCCTGGAGCCGGGACGAGTTGGGTGGCTACACCTTC
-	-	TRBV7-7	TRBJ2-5	CASSPLDGRKETQYF	TGTGCTAGCAGCCCCCTGGACGGCAGGAAAGAGACCCAGTACTTC
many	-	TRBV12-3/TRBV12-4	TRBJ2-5	CASSRAQVETQYF	TGTGCCAGCAGCCGCGCACAGGTGGAGACCCAGTACTTC
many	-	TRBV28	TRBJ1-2	CASRNFGQNGYTF	TGTGCCAGCAGAAACTTCGGACAGAATGGCTACACCTTC
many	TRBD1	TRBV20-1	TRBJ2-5	CSAIVQGRVETQYF	TGCAGTGCAATAGTACAGGGGCGGGTAGAGACCCAGTACTTC
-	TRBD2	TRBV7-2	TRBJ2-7	CASSLERAGGPFMHEQYF	TGTGCCAGCAGCTTAGAACGAGCGGGAGGGCCGTTTATGCACGAGCAGTACTTC
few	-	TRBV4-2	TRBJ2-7	CASSRPGAPYEQYF	TGTGCCAGCAGCCGGCCGGGCGCCCCCTACGAGCAGTACTTC
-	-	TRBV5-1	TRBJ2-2	CASRGDAYELFF	TGCGCCAGCAGAGGAGATGCATACGAGCTGTTTTTT
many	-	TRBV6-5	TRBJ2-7	CASSYDFLYEQYF	TGTGCCAGCAGTTACGACTTTCTTTACGAGCAGTACTTC
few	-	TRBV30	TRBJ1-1	CAWSVRVPNTEAFF	TGTGCCTGGAGTGTACGAGTTCCGAACACTGAAGCTTTCTTT
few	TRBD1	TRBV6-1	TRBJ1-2	CASSQTGVYGYTF	TGTGCCAGCAGTCAGACAGGGGTCTATGGCTACACCTTC
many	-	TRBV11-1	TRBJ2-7	CASSLARDWSGEQYF	TGTGCCAGCAGCTTAGCGCGAGACTGGTCGGGCGAGCAGTACTTC
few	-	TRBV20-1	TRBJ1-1	CSASAGLGEAFF	TGCAGTGCTAGTGCCGGGCTAGGTGAAGCTTTCTTT
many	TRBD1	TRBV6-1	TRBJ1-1	CASSDWDSVGPEAFF	TGTGCCAGCAGTGATTGGGACAGTGTGGGCCCTGAAGCTTTCTTT
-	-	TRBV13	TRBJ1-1	CTSSLGHRREGRNTEAFF	TGTACCAGCAGCTTAGGGCACAGACGGGAGGGGAGGAACACTGAAGCTTTCTTT
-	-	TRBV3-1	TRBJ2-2	CASSGFSLNTGELFF	TGTGCCAGCAGCGGGTTTAGCCTCAACACCGGGGAGCTGTTTTTT
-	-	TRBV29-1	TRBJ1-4	CSGQREPGEKLFF	TGCAGCGGGCAACGGGAGCCCGGGGAAAAACTGTTTTTT
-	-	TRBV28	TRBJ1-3	CASSLTFTKRRGNTIYF	TGTGCCAGCAGTTTAACGTTCACCAAGCGAAGGGGAAACACCATATATTTT
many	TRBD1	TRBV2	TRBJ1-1	CASKRGQNTEAFF	TGTGCCAGCAAGAGGGGGCAGAACACTGAAGCTTTCTTT
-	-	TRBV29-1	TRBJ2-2	CSVEGTSGELFF	TGCAGCGTTGAGGGGACATCCGGGGAGCTGTTTTTT
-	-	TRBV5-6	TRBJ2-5	CASSSRTSPQETQYF	TGTGCCAGCAGCAGCCGGACAAGCCCGCAAGAGACCCAGTACTTC
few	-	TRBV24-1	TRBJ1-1	CATSDSRGPGEAFF	TGTGCCACCAGTGATTCCCGGGGCCCCGGAGAAGCTTTCTTT
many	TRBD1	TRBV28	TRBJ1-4	CAIKGQGVGKLFF	TGTGCCATCAAGGGACAGGGGGTCGGAAAACTGTTTTTT
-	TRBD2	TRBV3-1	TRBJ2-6	CASSPILTPNGGRAGSTGANVLTF	TGTGCCAGCAGCCCTATACTCACGCCGAACGGCGGGAGGGCCGGTAGCACTGGGGCCAACGTCCTGACTTTC
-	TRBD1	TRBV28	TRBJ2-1	CASSSGQGYNEQFF	TGTGCCAGCAGCTCGGGACAGGGGTACAATGAGCAGTTCTTC